The present T cell receptor beta chain was sequenced within a study of blood T cell repertoires in COVID-19. Study at large: PBMCs, B-cell-depleted T cells, or T cells provided the cDNA or gDNA that made up the material.

V dropped 5 bases and J dropped 7; count of bases not matched to a gene: 8. CDR3 length: 14 amino acids. CDR1 is MNHEY and CDR2 is SMNVEV in the germline V gene (reference sequence). Some clones are missing from TCRdb's copy, which holds only in-frame ones; the method was immunoSEQ multiplex PCR. In the table there are about 330,000 clones, around 87% of which are singletons. The chain links TRBV27 to TRBJ1-2, with 9 nucleotides matching TRBD1. This clonotype was sampled from a woman between 25 and 40 years old who had recovered from COVID-19. Sequencing used PBMCs or T cells enriched from blood (not recorded which). The CDR3 loop is CASSLRDRVPGYTF. The DNA for the CDR3 is TGTGCCAGCAGTCTCCGGGACAGGGTGCCTGGCTACACCTTC.